This T cell receptor beta chain derives from a study of T cells in Graves' hyperthyroidism and ophthalmopathy. Study results and caveats: Ophthalmopathy onset followed model prediction by a median approximately six months.

Researchers took RNA transcripts and amplified the TCR beta CDR3 regions from them. During a first-round RT-PCR of the TCR CDR3, the HTBI primer set was used. TCRdb re-called the multiplex PCR reads through MiXCR, storing one row per CDR3 protein. The data hold about 560,000 distinct CDR3 sequences, with roughly 17% observed a single time. The length of the CDR3 is 12 residues. V was pared by 10 bases and J by 2 bases, with 11 bases between. Hyperthyroidism of Graves' type that showed no ophthalmopathy progression within 18 months was stable. With a duration under 2 months, the hyperthyroidism was newly diagnosed in patients aged 18 to 65. This clonotype was counted at least ten times. What it binds is not known.

Sequences were obtained from blood. The chain joins TRBV12-3 or TRBV12-4 to TRBJ1-2; unclear D gene. The TCR comes from a woman younger than 30 with Graves' hyperthyroidism. CDR3: CATRDTNYGYTF. In DNA, the CDR3 is TGTGCCACCAGAGACACAAACTATGGCTACACCTTC.